Listed below are T cell receptor beta chains from one sample, sequenced in a study of Ad26.COV2.S vaccination and SARS-CoV-2 variants. This table comes from immunoSEQ multiplex PCR, and its TCRdb copy is limited to in-frame clones, with some not included. The sample includes 350,000 to 600,000 clones, about 88% seen only once; the top ten take 1.5% to 2%. Sequencing used peripheral blood, obtained in a trial of Ad26.COV2.S vaccine versus placebo. These TCRs come from a person aged 18-65 years who received the Ad26.COV2.S COVID-19 vaccine or a placebo. CDR3s include the opening cysteine and the closing phenylalanine or tryptophan. Each record gives: CDR3 protein, CDR3 DNA, D gene, V gene, clone size, J gene. The D gene is left open where the match is weak. Some rows mark clone size as missing; the rest say once, few, many or name a class of expanded clone.

CASSLGASGRGELFF	TGCGCCAGCAGTTTGGGGGCTAGCGGTAGGGGGGAGCTGTTTTTT	-	TRBV28	-	TRBJ2-2
CAISETTVGYTF	TGTGCCATCAGTGAGACGACAGTTGGCTACACCTTC	-	TRBV10-3	-	TRBJ1-2
CASSLTSGSSPGELFF	TGCGCCAGCAGCTTGACTAGCGGGAGTTCTCCCGGGGAGCTGTTTTTT	TRBD2	TRBV5-1	-	TRBJ2-2
CASSHKGKDSPLHF	TGTGCCAGCAGCCACAAAGGCAAGGATTCACCCCTCCACTTT	-	TRBV7-8	once	TRBJ1-6
CASRRTSGGTDTQYF	TGTGCCAGTAGGCGGACTAGCGGGGGCACAGATACGCAGTATTTT	TRBD2	TRBV19	-	TRBJ2-3
CAWSLQGGGTEAFF	TGTGCCTGGAGTCTCCAGGGAGGGGGCACTGAAGCTTTCTTT	-	TRBV30	-	TRBJ1-1
CASRKTVNSYEQYF	TGTGCCAGCAGAAAGACAGTGAACTCCTACGAGCAGTACTTC	-	TRBV6-6	-	TRBJ2-7
CASSLDRTDTQYF	TGTGCCAGCAGCTTAGACCGCACAGATACGCAGTATTTT	-	TRBV11-2	-	TRBJ2-3
CASSQEGTGLLRTGELFF	TGTGCCAGCAGCCAAGAAGGGACAGGGTTGTTGAGGACCGGGGAGCTGTTTTTT	TRBD1	TRBV3-1/TRBV3-2	many	TRBJ2-2
CASSLYSGLMGNEQFF	TGTGCCAGCAGCTTATATTCAGGGCTAATGGGCAATGAGCAGTTCTTC	-	TRBV7-9	-	TRBJ2-1
CAAFDRGRSYGYTF	TGTGCCGCTTTTGACAGGGGTAGATCCTATGGCTACACCTTC	-	TRBV21-1	-	TRBJ1-2
CASSLIVGGAPISYNEQFF	TGTGCCAGCAGTTTAATAGTCGGGGGGGCCCCAATTTCCTACAATGAGCAGTTCTTC	TRBD2	TRBV27	-	TRBJ2-1
CASSYSRGNYGYTF	TGTGCCAGCAGTTACTCGAGGGGGAACTATGGCTACACCTTC	-	TRBV6-5	-	TRBJ1-2
CASRLVSEQFF	TGTGCCAGCAGGTTGGTTTCTGAGCAGTTCTTC	-	TRBV6-6	-	TRBJ2-1
CASSLGGGDAYEQYF	TGCGCCAGCAGCTTGGGAGGAGGAGATGCCTACGAGCAGTACTTC	-	TRBV5-1	-	TRBJ2-7
CASSLTGAETQYF	TGTGCCAGCAGCTTAACTGGGGCTGAGACCCAGTACTTC	-	TRBV7-9	-	TRBJ2-5
CASREGTGVNNEQFF	TGTGCCAGCAGGGAGGGGACAGGGGTCAACAATGAGCAGTTCTTC	TRBD1	TRBV28	-	TRBJ2-1
CASSRGTGVEQYF	TGTGCCAGCAGCCGCGGGACAGGGGTCGAGCAGTACTTC	TRBD1	TRBV3-1/TRBV3-2	once	TRBJ2-7
CASRFGTEAFF	TGTGCCAGCCGGTTTGGCACTGAAGCTTTCTTT	-	TRBV2	-	TRBJ1-1
CAISEHRPGNTEAFF	TGTGCCATCAGTGAACACAGGCCGGGGAACACTGAAGCTTTCTTT	-	TRBV10-3	-	TRBJ1-1
CASSLTISHNEQFF	TGTGCCAGCAGCTTGACTATTTCCCACAATGAGCAGTTCTTC	-	TRBV7-9	-	TRBJ2-1
CASGTGSGVSPLHF	TGTGCCAGTGGAACGGGGTCCGGTGTCTCACCCCTCCACTTT	-	TRBV18	-	TRBJ1-6
CASSLANSGSYEQFF	TGTGCCAGCAGCTTAGCGAATAGCGGGAGCTATGAGCAGTTCTTC	TRBD2	TRBV7-8	-	TRBJ2-1
CASSIGTGTDTQYF	TGTGCCAGCAGTATAGGGACAGGCACAGATACGCAGTATTTT	TRBD1	TRBV6-5	-	TRBJ2-3
CASSTYTEAFF	TGTGCCAGTAGTACGTACACTGAAGCTTTCTTT	-	TRBV19	few	TRBJ1-1
CASSRSLDRGTGELFF	TGTGCCAGCAGCCGTAGCTTGGACAGGGGTACCGGGGAGCTGTTTTTT	TRBD1	TRBV3-1/TRBV3-2	-	TRBJ2-2
CASSLGLAGETDTQYF	TGCGCCAGCAGCTTGGGTCTAGCGGGAGAGACAGATACGCAGTATTTT	TRBD2	TRBV5-1	-	TRBJ2-3
CAWSPTGGTEAFF	TGTGCCTGGAGTCCAACAGGGGGGACTGAAGCTTTCTTT	TRBD1	TRBV30	-	TRBJ1-1
CASSFKGYTGELFF	TGTGCCAGCAGCTTCAAGGGTTACACCGGGGAGCTGTTTTTT	-	TRBV5-4	-	TRBJ2-2
CASSFNSGNTIYF	TGTGCCAGCAGCTTTAACAGCGGAAACACCATATATTTT	-	TRBV7-2	-	TRBJ1-3
CASSETSYNSPLHF	TGTGCCAGCAGTGAGACAAGTTATAATTCACCCCTCCACTTT	-	TRBV9	-	TRBJ1-6
CASTGGWNEQFF	TGTGCCAGTACAGGGGGCTGGAATGAGCAGTTCTTC	TRBD1	TRBV28	-	TRBJ2-1
CASSPRDGQETQYF	TGTGCCAGCTCACCCCGGGACGGACAAGAGACCCAGTACTTC	-	TRBV18	-	TRBJ2-5
CASSSSLRAAGDHTQYF	TGTGCCAGCAGTTCCTCCCTTAGAGCGGCCGGGGACCATACGCAGTATTTT	-	TRBV28	-	TRBJ2-3
CASSPYQESHEQFF	TGTGCCAGCTCACCATATCAAGAGTCCCATGAGCAGTTCTTC	-	TRBV18	-	TRBJ2-1
CSAEVTGLSTF	TGCAGTGCTGAAGTTACAGGGCTCTCCACCTTC	-	TRBV20-1	-	TRBJ1-2
CATRGAYGNSEEQYF	TGTGCCACCAGAGGGGCGTATGGGAACTCGGAAGAGCAGTACTTC	-	TRBV15	once	TRBJ2-7
CAISAEGGGKETQYF	TGTGCCATCAGTGCAGAGGGAGGGGGAAAAGAGACCCAGTACTTC	-	TRBV10-3	-	TRBJ2-5
CAWGRGGSDGYTF	TGTGCCTGGGGCCGGGGGGGCTCTGATGGCTACACCTTC	-	TRBV30	once	TRBJ1-2